This is a list of T cell receptor beta chains from one sample in a study of T cells in Graves' hyperthyroidism and ophthalmopathy. One entry per CDR3 protein, called by TCRdb with MiXCR from the multiplex PCR reads. Of fewer than 600,000 distinct CDR3 sequences listed, around 14% are singletons. What was sequenced was blood. The receptor set was obtained from a woman between 18 and 29 years old with Graves' hyperthyroidism. Each CDR3 is given with its conserved first and last residue. The listing skips clone size in some rows; elsewhere it reads once, few, many or a size class.

TRBJ1-2,many,TRBV2,CARTGITPVGYGYTF
TRBJ2-1,many,TRBV30,CAWSPPGTTNPHRNEQFF
TRBJ1-2,NA,TRBV20-1,CSVIGAGLRANYGYTF
TRBJ1-5,many,TRBV19,CASTRYGAGGSNQPQHF
TRBJ2-1,NA,TRBV5-1,CASKADSYNEQFF
TRBJ2-1,few,TRBV10-1,CASSDPSFIPNEQFF
TRBJ1-4,once,TRBV10-3,CASQGAPLEKLFF
TRBJ2-3,many,TRBV5-6,CASSSRTRGDTDTQYF
TRBJ1-6,many,TRBV7-9,CASRPGAGDSPLHF
TRBJ1-2,NA,TRBV12-3/TRBV12-4,CASSTGTGPNYGYTF
TRBJ2-1,many,TRBV12-3/TRBV12-4,CASTLSSLHNEQFF
TRBJ1-2,many,TRBV2,CASRGQIEGYTF
TRBJ2-3,many,TRBV27,CASRRLTSTDTQYF
TRBJ2-3,many,TRBV20-1,CSAIRAASTDTQYF
TRBJ1-6,few,TRBV27,CASRLESSYNSPLHF
TRBJ2-5,many,TRBV14,CASSQDGETQYF
TRBJ2-2,many,TRBV5-1,CASSLVSGPAGELFF
TRBJ2-5,NA,TRBV20-1,CSARGLAGEMGETQYF
TRBJ1-1,few,TRBV29-1,CSVDPGPPFF
TRBJ1-3,many,TRBV29-1,CSVASRLSGNTIYF